This T cell receptor (beta chain) was observed in a study of T-cell reconstitution after alpha-beta-depleted transplantation in children. This clonotype came up a few times. Unique molecular identifiers were incorporated into the prepared TCRbeta library. Each CDR3 protein gets one entry after TCRdb re-called the PCR reads with MiXCR. The table lists about half a million distinct CDR3 sequences, around 13% of them singletons. Trimming removed 8 bases at V and 7 bases at J, with 21 bases between. Germline V gives CDR1 SGHNT, CDR2 YENEEA. CDR3 length: 15 amino acids. This clonotype was sampled from a human donor who donated a stem cell graft to a child with combined immunodeficiency. V is TRBV11-3 and J is TRBJ2-1, with D uncertain. Sequenced here: PBMCs from the stem cell graft donor, sampled from the stem cell graft. CDR3 sequence: CASRPFSGSSNEQFF. The CDR3 DNA follows: TGTGCCAGCCGGCCCTTTTCGGGTTCCTCTAATGAGCAGTTCTTC.